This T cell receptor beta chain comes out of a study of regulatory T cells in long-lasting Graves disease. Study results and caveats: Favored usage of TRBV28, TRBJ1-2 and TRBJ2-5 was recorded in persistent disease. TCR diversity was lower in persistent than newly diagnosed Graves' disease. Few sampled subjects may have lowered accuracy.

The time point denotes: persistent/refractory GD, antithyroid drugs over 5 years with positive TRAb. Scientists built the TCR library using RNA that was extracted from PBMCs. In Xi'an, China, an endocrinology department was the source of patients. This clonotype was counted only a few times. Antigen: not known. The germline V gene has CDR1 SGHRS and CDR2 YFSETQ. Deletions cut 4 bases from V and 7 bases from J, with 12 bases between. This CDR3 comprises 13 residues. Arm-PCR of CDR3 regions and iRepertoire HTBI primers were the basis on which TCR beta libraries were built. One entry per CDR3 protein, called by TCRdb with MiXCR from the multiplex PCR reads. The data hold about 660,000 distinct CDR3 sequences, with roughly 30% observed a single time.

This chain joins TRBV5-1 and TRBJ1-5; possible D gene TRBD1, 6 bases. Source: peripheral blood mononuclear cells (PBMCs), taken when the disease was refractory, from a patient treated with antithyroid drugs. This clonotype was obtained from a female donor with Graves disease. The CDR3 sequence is CASSGGAGQPQHF. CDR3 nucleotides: TGCGCCAGCAGCGGGGGGGCCGGGCAGCCCCAGCATTTT.